The entry below describes one T cell receptor beta chain. MiXCR, run by TCRdb on the RT-PCR reads, gives a single entry per CDR3 protein. This sample has about 680,000 distinct CDR3 sequences, with 14% found just once. Germline CDR1 is LGHNA and CDR2 is YSLEER. CDR3 length: 15 residues. V dropped 0 bases and J dropped 8 bases, with 16 bases sitting between them. The rearrangement joins TRBV4-3 to TRBJ1-2; a weak D match, TRBD1 (5 bases). Sequenced material: memory CD4+ T cells from blood. The sequence was collected from a female donor in good health, serving as a healthy control. The CDR3 nucleotides are TGCGCCAGCAGCCAAGAAAGGGACGCCGCCGGGGGCTACACCTTC. Its translation: CASSQERDAAGGYTF.